The rows below give T cell receptor beta chains drawn from one sample of a study of T-cell memory formation after mild COVID-19. MiXCR, applied by TCRdb to the 5' RACE reads, yields one record per CDR3 protein. The data show roughly 51,000 distinct CDR3 sequences, 7.3% seen once. The sequenced material came from PBMCs or a T cell subset sorted from them (not recorded which). Every receptor here comes from a man younger than 35 who had mild COVID-19 (a few samples of this study predate the infection). Cell type and time point are not known. The CDR3 runs from the conserved cysteine through the conserved F or W. The order of the fields is D gene, V gene, clone size, J gene, CDR3 DNA, CDR3 protein. A D gene is named only where the DNA matches it firmly. Expanded clones get a size class; other rows say once, few or many, or leave the size out.

D: TRBD1; V: TRBV6-2/TRBV6-3; size: many; J: TRBJ2-7; DNA: TGTGCCAGCAGTGCGCCGGGACAGGGGGTCTACGAGCAGTACTTC; CDR3: CASSAPGQGVYEQYF
D: NA; V: TRBV7-6; size: NA; J: TRBJ2-3; DNA: TGTGCCAGCAGCGTCTCTAATACAGATACGCAGTATTTT; CDR3: CASSVSNTDTQYF
D: TRBD1; V: TRBV5-1; size: NA; J: TRBJ1-2; DNA: TGCGCCAGCAGCTTGGCAGGGGGCGCGACCGACGGCTACACCTTC; CDR3: CASSLAGGATDGYTF
D: NA; V: TRBV12-3/TRBV12-4; size: many; J: TRBJ2-7; DNA: TGTGCCAGCAGTTTCTCTGCCCATGCACCGTATGAGCAGTACTTC; CDR3: CASSFSAHAPYEQYF
D: NA; V: TRBV7-2; size: few; J: TRBJ2-2; DNA: TGTGCCAGCAGCCGACCAGGGGGGGGCGGGGAGCTGTTTTTT; CDR3: CASSRPGGGGELFF
D: NA; V: TRBV27; size: NA; J: TRBJ1-2; DNA: TGTGCCAGCCTCGGGGCAAGAGCGCGAGGTGGGGGCTATGGCTACACCTTC; CDR3: CASLGARARGGGYGYTF
D: NA; V: TRBV7-9; size: NA; J: TRBJ1-2; DNA: TGTGCCAGCAGCGCCCTCGGCGGAGCAGGCTACACCTTC; CDR3: CASSALGGAGYTF
D: NA; V: TRBV5-6; size: medium-sized; J: TRBJ2-3; DNA: TGTGCCAGCAGCTTCGGGGGGCGCACAGATACGCAGTATTTT; CDR3: CASSFGGRTDTQYF
D: NA; V: TRBV5-1; size: NA; J: TRBJ1-1; DNA: TGCGACAGCAGCTTGACTCCCACTTTTATCCAGAACACTGAAGCTTTCTTT; CDR3: CDSSLTPTFIQNTEAFF
D: NA; V: TRBV27; size: NA; J: TRBJ1-6; DNA: TGTGCCAGCACCTTTGGGGGGGTCGTTGGGAATTCACCCCTCCACTTT; CDR3: CASTFGGVVGNSPLHF
D: NA; V: TRBV7-9; size: many; J: TRBJ2-3; DNA: TGTGCCAGCAGCTTAGTAGATGTAGATACGCAGTATTTT; CDR3: CASSLVDVDTQYF
D: NA; V: TRBV5-1; size: many; J: TRBJ2-3; DNA: TGCGCCAGCAGGGGGACGCCAGGCACAGATACGCAGTATTTT; CDR3: CASRGTPGTDTQYF
D: NA; V: TRBV3-1; size: NA; J: TRBJ1-6; DNA: TGTGCCAGCAGCCAAGGGGGCAGGCCCTCACCCCTCCACTTT; CDR3: CASSQGGRPSPLHF
D: NA; V: TRBV5-6; size: few; J: TRBJ2-7; DNA: TGTGCCAGCAGCGTAGGGGTATCCGAGCAGTACTTC; CDR3: CASSVGVSEQYF
D: NA; V: TRBV4-2; size: NA; J: TRBJ2-2; DNA: TGTGCCAGCAGCCAAGATTGGGTGGGAGCCAACACCGGGGAGCTGTTTTTT; CDR3: CASSQDWVGANTGELFF
D: TRBD1; V: TRBV6-5; size: many; J: TRBJ2-5; DNA: TGTGCCAGCATCTCAGGGGGGACCCAGTACTTC; CDR3: CASISGGTQYF
D: NA; V: TRBV6-6; size: few; J: TRBJ1-4; DNA: TGTGCCAGCAGTCCCACGGACAGCGCAACTAATGAAAAACTGTTTTTT; CDR3: CASSPTDSATNEKLFF
D: NA; V: TRBV7-2; size: few; J: TRBJ2-1; DNA: TGTGCCAGCTCCGAGGGGGGGCAGTGGGACTACAATGAGCAGTTCTTC; CDR3: CASSEGGQWDYNEQFF
D: NA; V: TRBV7-9; size: few; J: TRBJ1-1; DNA: TGTGCCAGCAGCAGACAGACAGAGAACACTGAAGCTTTCTTT; CDR3: CASSRQTENTEAFF
D: NA; V: TRBV7-2; size: few; J: TRBJ1-5; DNA: TGTGCCAGCAGCCCGGGGGGGGGCGGAGATCAGCCCCAGCATTTT; CDR3: CASSPGGGGDQPQHF
D: NA; V: TRBV10-1; size: many; J: TRBJ1-2; DNA: TGCGCCAGCAGTGAGGACCCTTCACGAGGCTACACCTTC; CDR3: CASSEDPSRGYTF
D: TRBD1; V: TRBV20-1; size: few; J: TRBJ2-2; DNA: TGCAGTGCCAGGACAGGAGCGAACACCGGGGAGCTGTTTTTT; CDR3: CSARTGANTGELFF
D: TRBD1; V: TRBV20-1; size: NA; J: TRBJ2-5; DNA: TGCAGTGCCCGACAGGGATCAAGAGAGACCCAGTACTTC; CDR3: CSARQGSRETQYF
D: TRBD1; V: TRBV7-9; size: many; J: TRBJ1-2; DNA: TGTGCCAGCAGATCGACAGGGACCCCAGTGGGCTACACCTTC; CDR3: CASRSTGTPVGYTF
D: NA; V: TRBV12-3/TRBV12-4; size: NA; J: TRBJ1-1; DNA: TGTGCCAGCAGTTTAGAATTCCGCACTGAAGCTTTCTTT; CDR3: CASSLEFRTEAFF
D: NA; V: TRBV7-3; size: few; J: TRBJ1-2; DNA: TGTGCCAGCAGCTCGGACCCGGGGGATAACTATGGCTACACCTTC; CDR3: CASSSDPGDNYGYTF
D: NA; V: TRBV12-3/TRBV12-4; size: many; J: TRBJ1-2; DNA: TGTGCCAGCAGTTTTTCCGGCTACACCTTC; CDR3: CASSFSGYTF
D: NA; V: TRBV7-8; size: few; J: TRBJ2-5; DNA: TGTGCCAGCAGCCGCGGATGGGGGGCGGGACAAGAGACCCAGTACTTC; CDR3: CASSRGWGAGQETQYF
D: NA; V: TRBV9; size: few; J: TRBJ1-1; DNA: TGTGCCAGCAGCGTAGGCGAAGGGTACACTGAAGCTTTCTTT; CDR3: CASSVGEGYTEAFF
D: TRBD1; V: TRBV7-9; size: NA; J: TRBJ2-3; DNA: TGTGCCAGCAGCTTACCGGGACAGGGGGCAGATACGCAGTATTTT; CDR3: CASSLPGQGADTQYF
D: NA; V: TRBV11-3; size: NA; J: TRBJ2-1; DNA: TGTGCCAGCAGCTTAGATTCCGGAGGGGTAGGTGAGCAGTTCTTC; CDR3: CASSLDSGGVGEQFF
D: TRBD2; V: TRBV3-1; size: NA; J: TRBJ2-3; DNA: TGTGCCAGCAGCCCAACGGGGACTAGAGTGGCAGATACGCAGTATTTT; CDR3: CASSPTGTRVADTQYF
D: NA; V: TRBV7-8; size: many; J: TRBJ2-4; DNA: TGTGCCAGCAGCGTGAGAGCGAAAAACATTCAGTACTTC; CDR3: CASSVRAKNIQYF
D: NA; V: TRBV6-2/TRBV6-3; size: few; J: TRBJ2-1; DNA: TGTGCCAGCAGTCACCTCCCCATTAGGGGGTACTACAATGAGCAGTTCTTC; CDR3: CASSHLPIRGYYNEQFF
D: NA; V: TRBV5-1; size: few; J: TRBJ1-4; DNA: TGCGCCAGCAGCTTGGAATATGGAGTTGGGGAAAAACTGTTTTTT; CDR3: CASSLEYGVGEKLFF
D: TRBD2; V: TRBV12-3/TRBV12-4; size: many; J: TRBJ2-5; DNA: TGTGCCAGCAGCCCAACGGGAGGAGAGACCCAGTACTTC; CDR3: CASSPTGGETQYF
D: TRBD2; V: TRBV7-2; size: few; J: TRBJ2-3; DNA: TGTGCCAGCAGCTTATTCCGGGGGGGTAATACGCAGTATTTT; CDR3: CASSLFRGGNTQYF
D: NA; V: TRBV5-1; size: few; J: TRBJ1-1; DNA: TGCGCCAGCAGCTTGGGAAGGGAGAGTGAAGCTTTCTTT; CDR3: CASSLGRESEAFF
D: NA; V: TRBV5-1; size: many; J: TRBJ1-5; DNA: TGCGCCAGCAGCTTGGTACCAGATCAGCCCCAGCATTTT; CDR3: CASSLVPDQPQHF
D: TRBD2; V: TRBV14; size: NA; J: TRBJ2-7; DNA: TGTGCCAGCAGCCAAGATATAGCGGGGGATTACGAGCAGTACTTC; CDR3: CASSQDIAGDYEQYF